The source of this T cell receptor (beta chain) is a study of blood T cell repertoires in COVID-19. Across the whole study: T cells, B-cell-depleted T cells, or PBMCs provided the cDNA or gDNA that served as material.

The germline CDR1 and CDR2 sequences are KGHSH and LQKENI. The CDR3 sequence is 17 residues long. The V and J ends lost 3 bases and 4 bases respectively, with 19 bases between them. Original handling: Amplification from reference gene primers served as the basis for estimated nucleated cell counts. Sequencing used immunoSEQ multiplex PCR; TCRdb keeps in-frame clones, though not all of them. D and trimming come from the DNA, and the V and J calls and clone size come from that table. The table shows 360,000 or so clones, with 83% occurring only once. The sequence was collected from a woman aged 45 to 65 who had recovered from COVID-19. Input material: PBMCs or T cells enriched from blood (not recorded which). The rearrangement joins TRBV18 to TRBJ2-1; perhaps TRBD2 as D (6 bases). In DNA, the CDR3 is TGTGCCAGCTCACCCCAGACGGGACTCCTCACTTACAATGAGCAGTTCTTC. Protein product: CASSPQTGLLTYNEQFF.